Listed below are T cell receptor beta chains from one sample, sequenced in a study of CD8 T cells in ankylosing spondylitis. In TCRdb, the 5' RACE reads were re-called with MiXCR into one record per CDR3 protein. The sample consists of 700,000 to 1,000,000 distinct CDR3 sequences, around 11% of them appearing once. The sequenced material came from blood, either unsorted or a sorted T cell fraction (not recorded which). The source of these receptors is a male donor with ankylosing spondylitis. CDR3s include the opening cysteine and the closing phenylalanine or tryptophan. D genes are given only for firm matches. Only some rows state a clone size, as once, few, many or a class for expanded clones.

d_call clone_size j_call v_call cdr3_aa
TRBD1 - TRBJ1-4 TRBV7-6 CASSGQGDEKLFF
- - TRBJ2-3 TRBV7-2 CASSSTDRDTQYF
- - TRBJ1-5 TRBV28 CASLMANQPQHF
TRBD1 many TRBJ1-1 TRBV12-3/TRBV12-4 CASSPGTGGLNTEAFF
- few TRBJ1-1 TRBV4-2 CASSQDSLTRPEAFF
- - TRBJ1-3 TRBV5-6 CASGPGLPGRGSGNTIYF
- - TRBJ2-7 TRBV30 CAWSVWGIDEQYF
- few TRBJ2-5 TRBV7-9 CASSVPGVTQYF
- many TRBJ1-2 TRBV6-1 CASNPGHPNYGYTF
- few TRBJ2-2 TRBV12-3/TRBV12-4 CASALGNTGTGELFF
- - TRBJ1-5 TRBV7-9 CASSLSAALNQPQHF
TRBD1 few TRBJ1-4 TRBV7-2 CASRRGAGGWSFEKLFF
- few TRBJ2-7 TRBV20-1 CSARGSGQGQYF
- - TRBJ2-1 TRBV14 CASPSLGGREGYNEQFF
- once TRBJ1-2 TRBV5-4 CASRKEADGYTF
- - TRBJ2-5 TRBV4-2 CASSRRPRRSEETQYF
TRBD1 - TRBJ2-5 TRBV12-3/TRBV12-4 CASSRIGQGAETQYF
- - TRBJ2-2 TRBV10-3 CAISELVGSTGELFF
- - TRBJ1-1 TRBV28 CASRSPGGNTEAFF
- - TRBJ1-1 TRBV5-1 CASRKATMNTEAFF
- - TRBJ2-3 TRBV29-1 CSVVDYVDTQYF
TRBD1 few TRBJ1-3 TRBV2 CASSWTGGVRTGNTIYF
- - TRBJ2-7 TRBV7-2 CASSRSLPPYEQYF
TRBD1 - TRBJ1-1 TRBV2 CASTGTGRNTEAFF
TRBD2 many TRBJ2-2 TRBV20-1 CSARTTSGRANGELFF
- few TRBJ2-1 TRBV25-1 CASSEYPNLFF
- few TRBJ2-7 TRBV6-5 CASSYVGASDEQYF
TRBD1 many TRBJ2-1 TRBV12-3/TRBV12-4 CASSPRQGVSYNEQFF
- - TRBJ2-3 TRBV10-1 CASSEVGVAQYF
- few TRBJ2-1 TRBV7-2 CASSILGEVYNEQFF
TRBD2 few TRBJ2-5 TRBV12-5 CASGLYLAGRRETQYF
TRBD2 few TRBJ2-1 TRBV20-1 CSAERLAGRSNEQFF
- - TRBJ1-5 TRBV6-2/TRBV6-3 CASRRHGKSNQPQHF
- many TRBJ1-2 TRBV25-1 CASSTTGFGYTF
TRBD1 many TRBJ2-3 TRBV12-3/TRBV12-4 CASSQRRTGGKDTQYF
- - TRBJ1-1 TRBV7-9 CASSLTNSWGTEAFF
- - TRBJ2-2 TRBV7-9 CASSFMGSADTGELFF
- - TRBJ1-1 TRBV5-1 CASTASVGTEAFF
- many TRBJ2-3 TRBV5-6 CASSLLTNTDTQYF
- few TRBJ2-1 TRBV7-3 CASSGGRTVRRIWDNEQFF
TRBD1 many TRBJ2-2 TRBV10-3 CAISELGDRNTGELFF
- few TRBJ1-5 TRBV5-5 CASTLGPGTSNQPQHF
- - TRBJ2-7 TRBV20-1 CSARDPSASSYEQYF
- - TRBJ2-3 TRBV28 CASRNLLGTSTDTQYF
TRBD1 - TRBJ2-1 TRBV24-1 CATSDPAPGQTNEQFF
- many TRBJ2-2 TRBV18 CASSPTGTSRSAANTGELFF
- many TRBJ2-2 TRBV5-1 CASSLALLTTGELFF
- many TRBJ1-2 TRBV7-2 CASSLLRVANYGYTF
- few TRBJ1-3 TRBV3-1 CASSQGWDPSGNTIYF
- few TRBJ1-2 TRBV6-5 CASSYSTGHSNYGYTF
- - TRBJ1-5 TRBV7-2 CASSLQRGNQPQHF
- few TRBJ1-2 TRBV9 CASQVNYGYTF